This TCR beta chain is from a study of T cells in Graves' hyperthyroidism and ophthalmopathy. Study overall: Peripheral blood was collected at initial diagnosis, before any treatment. General study findings and limits: Clonotypes that were expanded in thyroid above 0.001 mostly appeared in blood too.

This clonotype was counted at least ten times. Its antigen is still unknown. Germline V CDR1 and CDR2: KGHSY, FQNENV. This CDR3 has 13 residues. V was cut by 4 bases and J by 4 bases, with 11 bases left in between. Uncontrolled infection, other autoimmune disease, pregnancy or lactation disqualified patients from enrolment. Amplified regions were TCR beta CDR3 sequences from RNA transcripts. First-round RT-PCR targeting the TCR CDR3 was performed with the HTBI primer set. Using its own MiXCR run on the multiplex PCR reads, TCRdb lists one record per CDR3 protein. The sample includes approximately 400,000 distinct CDR3 sequences, approximately 18% of them seen just once.

The TCR was taken from a man aged 18 to 30 with Graves' ophthalmopathy. J is TRBJ2-7 and V is TRBV16; D is unresolved. The sequenced sample consisted of blood. In nucleotides, the CDR3 is TGTGCCAGCAGCCTAAATTTAAAGTACGAGCAGTACTTC. Protein: CASSLNLKYEQYF.